Following are 24 T cell receptor beta chains from one sample sequenced in a study of identical twins. TCRdb processed the 5' RACE reads anew with MiXCR; each CDR3 protein has one entry. The table records about 1.7 million distinct CDR3 sequences, more than 30% of them present only once. The sample was cord blood. The receptors stem from a newborn girl in good health.

Remarks on this clonotype: Germline is not matched at one junction end, which may reflect a read error. The V gene is TRBV24-1, the J gene TRBJ1-2; 9 bases are a match to TRBD1. Germline V gene data show CDR1 as KGHDR and CDR2 as SFDVKD. There are 13 residues in the CDR3. The CDR3 DNA reads TGTGCCACCAGTGGAGGGACAGGGTACGGCTGCACCTTC. Encoded protein: CATSGGTGYGCTF.

This clonotype was found a few times. V gene TRBV7-2 combines with J gene TRBJ1-5; 7 bases map to TRBD1. This CDR3 spans 14 amino acids. After removal of 5 bases from V and 4 bases from J, the junction contained 5 bases not matched to a gene. CDR1 SGHTA and CDR2 FQGNSA come from the germline V gene. This CDR3 reads CASSTHRGNQPQHF. The CDR3 region has the DNA TGTGCCAGCAGCACACACAGGGGTAATCAGCCCCAGCATTTT.

This CDR3 is CASSLATGADTQYF. The CDR3, as DNA: TGCGCCAGCAGCTTGGCCACAGGGGCAGATACGCAGTATTTT. The chain combines TRBV5-1 with TRBJ2-3; 7 bases align to TRBD1. From germline, CDR1 is SGHRS and CDR2 YFSETQ. V shed 0 bases, J shed 4 bases, and the junction held 2 bases outside the gene matches. This CDR3 comprises 14 residues.

The V and J genes are TRBV7-9 and TRBJ1-2; possible D gene TRBD1, 6 bases. Germline CDR1 reads SEHNR; CDR2 reads FQNEAQ (reference sequence). The CDR3 is made up of 12 amino acids. V lost 2 bases to trimming and J lost 8 bases, with 9 bases between them. CDR3 region: CASSLNDRGYTF. Here the CDR3 DNA reads TGTGCCAGCAGCTTAAACGACAGGGGCTACACCTTC.

Turning to this clonotype: One end of the junction fails to match germline, which may point to a read error. The V call is TRBV18, the J call TRBJ1-6, with TRBD1 identical over 8 bases. The CDR3 contains 15 residues. The V gene's germline CDR1 is KGHSH and CDR2 LQKENI. CDR3 DNA sequence: TGTGCCAGCTCACGAGAGCGGGACAGGACTTCAGCCCTCCACTTT. It yields the protein CASSRERDRTSALHF.

The CDR3 DNA follows: TGCAGTGCTAGACACAGGCTAGGTGCCTATGGCTACACCTTC. Amino acids: CSARHRLGAYGYTF. The chain links TRBV20-1 to TRBJ1-2, with D tentatively TRBD1 (5 bases). V lost 2 bases and J 4 bases, leaving 14 bases between the germline ends. The length of the CDR3 is 14 residues. Germline V gene lookup returns CDR1 DFQATT and CDR2 SNEGSKA (reference sequence).

The rearrangement joins TRBV21-1 to TRBJ2-7. TRBV21-1 constitutes a pseudogene. This CDR3 contains 13 residues. CDR3 region: CASSNGSNYEQYF. CDR3 nucleotide sequence: TGTGCCAGCAGCAATGGGTCCAACTACGAGCAGTACTTC.

The chain is built from TRBV6-5 and TRBJ2-7; the D call may be TRBD1 or TRBD2 (5 bases each). The CDR3 runs to 15 residues. The V end lost 5 bases, the J end lost 2 bases, and 16 bases lay between the germline ends. The V gene's germline CDR1 is MNHEY and CDR2 SVGAGI. The CDR3 DNA sequence: TGTGCCAGCAGTCATAACCCGGGACGGACCTACGAGCAGTACTTC. Protein product: CASSHNPGRTYEQYF.

CDR3 protein: CASTRGNNSPLHF. The CDR3 nucleotides are TGTGCCAGCACCCGGGGCAACAATTCACCCCTCCACTTT. This rearrangement joins TRBV6-6 to TRBJ1-6, with D possibly being TRBD1 (5 bases). Trimming left V 7 bases short and J 7 bases short, with 11 bases between. Germline V CDR1 and CDR2: MNHNY, SVGAGI (reference sequence). CDR3 length equals 13 residues.

The chain employs TRBV20-1 and TRBJ1-5; 8 positions agree with TRBD1. Trimming took 5 bases from V and 5 from J; bases not matched to a gene: 5. Germline V gives CDR1 DFQATT, CDR2 SNEGSKA (reference sequence). The CDR3 extends over 13 amino acids. The DNA of the CDR3 is TGCAGTGCTCGGACAGGGCCCCATCAGCCCCAGCATTTT. This codes for CSARTGPHQPQHF.

This chain uses TRBV20-1 with TRBJ1-1, with TRBD1 matching over 7 bases. CDR1 is DFQATT and CDR2 is SNEGSKA in the germline V gene (reference sequence). CDR3 length equals 15 residues. The V and J ends lost 3 bases and 1 base, in that order; junction bases with no gene match: 8. Here the CDR3 DNA reads TGCAGTGCTAGGATCCTAGGGGGCGCGAACACTGAAGCTTTCTTT. Protein: CSARILGGANTEAFF.

V gene TRBV3-1 combines with J gene TRBJ2-1, with 7 positions matching TRBD2. The DNA matches TRBJ2-7 better at its end, which makes the J call doubtful. The germline V gene has CDR1 LGHDT and CDR2 YNNKEL (reference sequence). This CDR3 region has 18 residues. The CDR3 here is CASSLTLRAGTSYNEQYF. As DNA, the CDR3 is TGTGCCAGCAGTCTCACCCTCAGAGCGGGGACCTCCTACAATGAGCAGTACTTC.

The J gene is TRBJ1-1, the V gene TRBV7-9; the D gene is possibly TRBD1 (6 bases). The CDR3 contains 14 residues. Germline V gene data show CDR1 as SEHNR and CDR2 as FQNEAQ (reference sequence). V was cut by 3 bases and J by 3 bases, with 11 bases left in between. CDR3 sequence (DNA): TGTGCCAGCAGCTTTGGGGACACCCACACTGAAGCTTTCTTT. It yields the protein CASSFGDTHTEAFF.

This clonotype was seen once. This chain connects TRBV4-1 to TRBJ2-1, with 7 nucleotides matching TRBD2. With V trimmed by 3 bases and J by 15 bases, 11 bases remained unmatched. Germline V lookup: CDR1 MGHRA, CDR2 YSYEKL. The CDR3 has 13 residues. The CDR3 sequence is CASSQTALADRFF. CDR3 DNA sequence: TGCGCCAGCAGCCAGACGGCCCTAGCGGACCGGTTCTTC.

This clonotype was picked up many times. The V gene is TRBV7-8, the J gene TRBJ2-7, with D maybe TRBD2 (5 bases). Per the germline V gene, CDR1 is SGHVS and CDR2 is FQNEAQ. The V gene lost 0 bases and the J gene lost 3 bases, with 9 bases spanning the gap. The CDR3 contains 14 residues. CDR3 sequence: CASSLAGAVYEQYF. For the CDR3, the DNA is TGTGCCAGCAGCTTAGCGGGAGCAGTCTACGAGCAGTACTTC. The full variable domain, completed using reference TRBV7-8 and TRBJ2-7, is GAGVSQSPRYKVAKRGQDVALRCDPISGHVSLFWYQQALGQGPEFLTYFQNEAQLDKSGLPSDRFFAERPEGSVSTLKIQRTQQEDSAVYLCASSLAGAVYEQYFGPGTRLTVT.

Many counts were recorded for this clonotype. The rearrangement uses TRBV29-1 and TRBJ2-1, with D possibly being TRBD2 (5 bases). CDR1 is SQVTM and CDR2 is ANQGSEA in the germline V gene. The CDR3 is 14 amino acids. The germline V and J ends were trimmed by 6 bases and 5 bases, with 17 bases remaining between them. The CDR3 coding sequence is TGCAGCGTCGTCCTCCGGGCGGGCCACAATGAGCAGTTCTTC. It specifies CSVVLRAGHNEQFF.

This rearrangement joins TRBV25-1 to TRBJ1-4, with no clear D. This CDR3 comprises 16 residues. V lost 4 bases to trimming and J lost 0 bases, with 12 bases between them. The germline gives CDR1 MGHDK, CDR2 SYGVNS. The CDR3 region is CASSGPHRATNEKLFF. DNA of the CDR3: TGTGCCAGCAGTGGCCCTCACCGTGCAACTAATGAAAAACTGTTTTTT.

The chain links TRBV3-1 to TRBJ2-1; 9 nucleotides agree with TRBD2. Losses at the gene ends were 1 base for V and 3 bases for J; bases not matched to a gene: 4. Germline values: CDR1 LGHDT, CDR2 YNNKEL (reference sequence). The CDR3 runs to 16 residues. The CDR3 DNA follows: TGTGCCAGCAGCCAAGCTAGCGGGGTACTCTACAATGAGCAGTTCTTC. Its protein is CASSQASGVLYNEQFF.

This clonotype was picked up a small number of times. V gene TRBV2 combines with J gene TRBJ2-7; D gene uncertain. Trimming cost V 4 bases and J 3 bases, with 10 bases left between them. This CDR3 is 13 amino acids long. The germline V gene encodes CDR1 SNHLY and CDR2 FYNNEI. The CDR3 DNA is TGTGCCAGCAGTGTTAACAGATACTACGAGCAGTACTTC. Translated, it gives CASSVNRYYEQYF.

This clonotype was observed a few times. The chain links TRBV15 to TRBJ2-3, with TRBD1 as a possible D gene (5 bases). Germline V lookup: CDR1 LNHNV, CDR2 YYDKDF (reference sequence). The CDR3 covers 15 residues. The germline V and J ends were trimmed by 5 bases and 0 bases, with 12 bases remaining between them. The CDR3 reads CATSATGISTDTQYF. DNA of the CDR3: TGTGCCACCAGCGCCACAGGTATTAGCACAGATACGCAGTATTTT.

The rearrangement uses TRBV12-3 or TRBV12-4 and TRBJ1-4; TRBD1 is a possible D gene (5 bases). The CDR3 runs to 13 residues. The V gene lost 3 bases and the J gene lost 8 bases, with 10 bases spanning the gap. The CDR3 region has the DNA TGTGCCAGCAGTTTGGGAGGGGAGGAAAAACTGTTTTTT. It codes for CASSLGGEEKLFF.

In its sample, this clonotype was seen a few times. V and J are TRBV11-2 and TRBJ1-2, with unresolved D. Trimming removed 5 bases at V and 2 bases at J, with 15 bases between. This CDR3 spans 15 amino acids. Germline V lookup: CDR1 SGHAT, CDR2 FQNNGV. CDR3 DNA sequence: TGTGCCAGCAGCCCTTTGTTTGGAGTAAACTATGGCTACACCTTC. Amino acid sequence: CASSPLFGVNYGYTF.

The rearrangement uses TRBV13 and TRBJ2-4; D is uncertain. Germline V CDR1 and CDR2: PRHDT, FYEKMQ (reference sequence). Trimming shortened V by 3 bases and J by 3 bases, and 9 bases separated the two germline ends. This CDR3 spans 14 amino acids. CDR3 DNA: TGTGCCAGCAGCTTCGAGAACAACAAAAACATTCAGTACTTC. This sequence encodes CASSFENNKNIQYF.

This CDR3 is CASSLLGSRVNNEQFF. CDR3 nucleotide sequence: TGTGCCAGCAGCTTATTGGGGAGCAGGGTAAACAATGAGCAGTTCTTC. The genes are TRBV5-4 and TRBJ2-1; D assignment may be TRBD1 or TRBD2 (5 bases each). Trimming removed 2 bases from V and 5 bases from J, with 17 bases in between. The CDR3 runs to 16 residues. The germline CDR1 and CDR2 sequences are SGHNT and YYREEE (reference sequence).